The source of this T cell receptor beta chain is a study of memory CD4+ T cells and cytomegalovirus serostatus. Trimming took off 4 bases at V and 3 bases at J, with 9 bases between the two ends. Germline lookup yields CDR1 MRHNA and CDR2 SNTAGT. The CDR3 totals 13 residues. Sequencing was performed with immunoSEQ multiplex PCR; in TCRdb, only in-frame clones are kept and a portion is missing. Counted here are about 25,000 clones, over 70% occurring once; the ten biggest clones make up 0.68%. The count of this clone is one. Single viable CD3+CD4+CD8-CD45RO+ cells were sorted as the memory CD4+ T cells.

The TCR sequence derives from an adult in good health and CMV-seronegative. V usage is TRBV6-4 and J usage is TRBJ1-1, with D uncertain. Sequencing was done on a sample of memory CD4+ T cells from blood. The CDR3: CASSVEAYTEAFF. The CDR3 DNA sequence: TGTGCCAGCAGTGTAGAGGCGTACACTGAAGCTTTCTTT.